These T cell receptor beta chains were read from a single sample in a study of PD-1 blockade in classical Hodgkin lymphoma. Here immunoSEQ multiplex PCR was the method, and the copy in TCRdb shows in-frame clones only, minus some. The sample consists of approximately 50,000 clones, more than 75% of them appearing once. Sequences were derived from peripheral blood mononuclear cells (PBMCs), sampled before the second cycle of nivolumab. These receptors originate from a human donor with classical Hodgkin lymphoma. The CDR3 runs from the conserved cysteine through the conserved F or W. A D gene is named only where the DNA matches it firmly. Clone size is given for some rows only: seen once, a few or many times, or a class if the clone is expanded.

clone_size: .
d_call: .
j_call: TRBJ1-2
v_call: TRBV6-6
cdr3_aa: CASSPADRANYGYTF
cdr3_nt: TGTGCCAGCAGTCCAGCAGATAGAGCTAACTATGGCTACACCTTC

clone_size: .
d_call: TRBD1
j_call: TRBJ2-5
v_call: TRBV5-6
cdr3_aa: CASSFPDRGVRETQYF
cdr3_nt: TGTGCCAGCAGCTTCCCGGACAGGGGGGTCAGAGAGACCCAGTACTTC

clone_size: .
d_call: TRBD1
j_call: TRBJ1-1
v_call: TRBV7-9
cdr3_aa: CASSLQGATEAFF
cdr3_nt: TGTGCCAGCAGCTTACAGGGGGCCACTGAAGCTTTCTTT

clone_size: .
d_call: .
j_call: TRBJ2-7
v_call: TRBV7-9
cdr3_aa: CASRSGNNYEQYF
cdr3_nt: TGTGCCAGCCGGTCCGGGAACAACTACGAGCAGTACTTC

clone_size: .
d_call: TRBD1
j_call: TRBJ1-5
v_call: TRBV6-4
cdr3_aa: CASSDDRGLPRNQPQHF
cdr3_nt: TGTGCCAGCAGTGACGACAGGGGGCTCCCTCGCAATCAGCCCCAGCATTTT

clone_size: few
d_call: .
j_call: TRBJ2-4
v_call: TRBV5-6
cdr3_aa: CASSFLRLAKNIQYF
cdr3_nt: TGTGCCAGCAGCTTTCTGCGTCTAGCCAAAAACATTCAGTACTTC

clone_size: .
d_call: .
j_call: TRBJ1-2
v_call: TRBV7-9
cdr3_aa: CASSPYDVSDGYTF
cdr3_nt: TGTGCCAGCAGCCCCTATGACGTTAGCGATGGCTACACCTTC

clone_size: once
d_call: TRBD1
j_call: TRBJ2-3
v_call: TRBV6-5
cdr3_aa: CASNPTGASDTQYF
cdr3_nt: TGTGCCAGCAACCCCACAGGGGCTTCAGATACGCAGTATTTT

clone_size: .
d_call: .
j_call: TRBJ2-2
v_call: TRBV5-1
cdr3_aa: CASSPSGRANTGELFF
cdr3_nt: TGCGCCAGCAGCCCGTCCGGACGGGCGAACACCGGGGAGCTGTTTTTT

clone_size: once
d_call: TRBD1
j_call: TRBJ2-2
v_call: TRBV5-1
cdr3_aa: CASSPPTGTYTGELFF
cdr3_nt: TGCGCCAGCAGCCCGCCGACAGGGACCTACACCGGGGAGCTGTTTTTT

clone_size: once
d_call: TRBD1
j_call: TRBJ2-2
v_call: TRBV10-1
cdr3_aa: CASGQGLDTGELFF
cdr3_nt: TGCGCCAGCGGACAGGGTTTGGACACCGGGGAGCTGTTTTTT

clone_size: .
d_call: .
j_call: TRBJ2-4
v_call: TRBV19
cdr3_aa: CASSIHLTEARLAKNIQYF
cdr3_nt: TGTGCCAGTAGTATACACCTGACAGAGGCCAGATTAGCCAAAAACATTCAGTACTTC

clone_size: .
d_call: TRBD2
j_call: TRBJ2-3
v_call: TRBV5-1
cdr3_aa: CASSLNSLAGGRGTQYF
cdr3_nt: TGCGCCAGCAGCTTGAATTCGCTAGCGGGGGGCCGAGGTACGCAGTATTTT

clone_size: .
d_call: .
j_call: TRBJ1-1
v_call: TRBV19
cdr3_aa: CASTLGQGHTEAFF
cdr3_nt: TGTGCCAGTACTCTAGGCCAGGGGCACACTGAAGCTTTCTTT

clone_size: .
d_call: .
j_call: TRBJ2-2
v_call: TRBV11-2
cdr3_aa: CAQGSAVGELFF
cdr3_nt: TGTGCCCAGGGGTCAGCGGTCGGGGAGCTGTTTTTT

clone_size: .
d_call: .
j_call: TRBJ2-7
v_call: TRBV14
cdr3_aa: CASSQAGGAGNYEQYF
cdr3_nt: TGTGCCAGCAGCCAAGCAGGGGGAGCGGGGAACTACGAGCAGTACTTC

clone_size: once
d_call: .
j_call: TRBJ1-6
v_call: TRBV5-1
cdr3_aa: CASSLGQPPLHF
cdr3_nt: TGCGCCAGCAGCTTGGGGCAGCCGCCCCTCCACTTT